The clone carrying this T cell receptor (beta chain) was observed once. This sample stems from a study of a mutant IDH1 vaccine in newly diagnosed glioma. At the level of the study: Among treated patients, approximately 60% were male and approximately 40% female, and mean age was approximately 40 years. Therapy received beforehand was radiotherapy, temozolomide, or both, with most patients given both.

TCRdb's table, derived via immunoSEQ multiplex PCR, lists solely in-frame clones and lacks some. The sample contains 85,000 to 100,000 clones, under 90% of which appear only once. The sample's time point: baseline, week 1 (first vaccination visit). Treatment in this sample: pre-vaccination baseline after standard-of-care therapy. The donors had new WHO grade 3 or 4 astrocytomas; these were IDH1-mutant and ATRX-lost. The CDR3 extends over 17 amino acids. V dropped 1 base and J dropped 3; count of bases not matched to a gene: 9. Germline V gene lookup returns CDR1 SGHRS and CDR2 YFSETQ. The sequencing used PBMCs, collected from a glioma patient treated with radiotherapy, temozolomide or both. The rearrangement joins TRBV5-1 to TRBJ2-7; 11 positions agree with TRBD2. The sequence was obtained from a woman between 50 and 59 years old with glioma. The chain's CDR3 is CASSLKASGGTNYEQYF. CDR3 nucleotide sequence: TGCGCCAGCAGCTTGAAAGCTAGCGGGGGGACTAACTACGAGCAGTACTTC.